Listed here is a single T cell receptor beta chain. TCRdb keeps only in-frame clones here, not all; method: immunoSEQ multiplex PCR. Of approximately 310,000 clones in the sample, 85% are singletons; the top ten hold around 1.8%. The record originates from a study of blood T cell repertoires in COVID-19. About the research overall: Acute-phase and convalescent COVID-19 samples originated in the United States, Italy and Spain. Sources were T cells, B-cell-depleted T cells, or PBMCs; the material itself was cDNA or gDNA.

The study recruited people aged about 18 to 89 years across 24 US areas. Exposed study participants had met a COVID-19 case within 2 weeks before entry. The receptor was derived from a woman younger than 45 who had been exposed to COVID-19. The sequenced sample was PBMCs or T cells enriched from blood (not recorded which).

CDR3 sequence reads: CSANRETQYF. CDR3 bases: TGCAGTGCTAATCGAGAGACCCAGTACTTC. The rearrangement joins TRBV20-1 to TRBJ2-5; D unresolved. CDR1 and CDR2 (germline): DFQATT, SNEGSKA (reference sequence). The CDR3 consists of 10 residues. V lost 4 bases and J lost 4, with 4 bases in between.